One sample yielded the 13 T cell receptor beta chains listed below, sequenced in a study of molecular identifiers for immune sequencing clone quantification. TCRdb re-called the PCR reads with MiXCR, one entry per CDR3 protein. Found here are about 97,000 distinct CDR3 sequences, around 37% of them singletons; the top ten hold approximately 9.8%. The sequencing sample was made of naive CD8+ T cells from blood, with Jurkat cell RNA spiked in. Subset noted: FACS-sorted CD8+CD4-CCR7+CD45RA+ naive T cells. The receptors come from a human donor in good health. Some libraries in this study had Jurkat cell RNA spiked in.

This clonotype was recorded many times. Here the CDR3 reads CASSEPYTDTQYF. As DNA, the CDR3 is TGTGCCAGCAGTGAGCCGTACACAGATACGCAGTATTTT. V is TRBV2 and J is TRBJ2-3, with D unresolved. The CDR3 is made up of 13 amino acids. The germline V gene encodes CDR1 SNHLY and CDR2 FYNNEI. Trimming removed 3 bases at V and 2 bases at J, with 6 bases between.

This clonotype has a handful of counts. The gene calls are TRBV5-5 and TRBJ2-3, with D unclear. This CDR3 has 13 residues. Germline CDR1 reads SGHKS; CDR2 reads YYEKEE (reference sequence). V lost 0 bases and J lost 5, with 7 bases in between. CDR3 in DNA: TGTGCCAGCAGCTTGGGGTTTGGAGATACGCAGTATTTT. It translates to CASSLGFGDTQYF.

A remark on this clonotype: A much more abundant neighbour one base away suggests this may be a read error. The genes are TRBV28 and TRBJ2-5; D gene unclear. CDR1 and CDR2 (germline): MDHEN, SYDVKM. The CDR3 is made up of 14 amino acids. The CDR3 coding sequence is TGTGCCAGCAGTTTATACACTACCCAAGAGACCCTGTACTTC. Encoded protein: CASSLYTTQETLYF.

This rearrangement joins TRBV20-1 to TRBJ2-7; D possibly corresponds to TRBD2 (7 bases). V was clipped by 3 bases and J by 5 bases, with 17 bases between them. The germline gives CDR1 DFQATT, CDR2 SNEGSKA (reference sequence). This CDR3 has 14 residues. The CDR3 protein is CSARFAGASHEQYF. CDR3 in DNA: TGCAGTGCTAGGTTTGCGGGGGCGAGCCACGAGCAGTACTTC.

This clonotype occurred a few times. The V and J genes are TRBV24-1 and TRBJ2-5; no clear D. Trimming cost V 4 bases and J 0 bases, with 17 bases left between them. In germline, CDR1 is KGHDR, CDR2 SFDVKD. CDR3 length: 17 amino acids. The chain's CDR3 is CATSDTTLARHQETQYF. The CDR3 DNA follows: TGTGCCACCAGTGACACTACCCTCGCCAGGCACCAAGAGACCCAGTACTTC.

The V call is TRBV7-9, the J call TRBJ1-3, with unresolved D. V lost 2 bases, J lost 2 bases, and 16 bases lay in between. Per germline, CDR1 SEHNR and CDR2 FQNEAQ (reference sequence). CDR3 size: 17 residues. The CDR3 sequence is CASSLLPGRPAGNTIYF. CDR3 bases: TGTGCCAGCAGCTTACTGCCGGGAAGGCCTGCTGGAAACACCATATATTTT. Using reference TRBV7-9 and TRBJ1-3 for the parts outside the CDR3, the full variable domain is DTGVSQNPRHKITKRGQNVTFRCDPISEHNRLYWYRQTLGQGPEFLTYFQNEAQLEKSRLLSDRFSAERPKGSFSTLEIQRTEQGDSAMYLCASSLLPGRPAGNTIYFGEGSWLTVV.

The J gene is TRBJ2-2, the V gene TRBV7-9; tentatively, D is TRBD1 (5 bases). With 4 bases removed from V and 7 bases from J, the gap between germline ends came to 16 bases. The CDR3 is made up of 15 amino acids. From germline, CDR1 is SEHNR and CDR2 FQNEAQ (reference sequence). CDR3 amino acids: CASSSPPTGLGELFF. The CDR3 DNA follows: TGTGCCAGCAGCTCCCCCCCCACAGGCCTCGGGGAGCTGTTTTTT.

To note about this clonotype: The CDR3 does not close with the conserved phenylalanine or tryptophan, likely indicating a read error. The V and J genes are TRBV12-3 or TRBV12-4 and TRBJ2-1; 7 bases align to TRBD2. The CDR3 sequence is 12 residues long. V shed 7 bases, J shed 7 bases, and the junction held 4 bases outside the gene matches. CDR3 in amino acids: CASTVSGNEQFL. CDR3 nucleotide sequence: TGTGCCAGCACCGTTAGCGGGAATGAGCAGTTCCTC.

CDR3 protein: CASSLGQGWDNEQFF. The CDR3 coding sequence is TGTGCCAGCAGCTTAGGGCAGGGTTGGGACAATGAGCAGTTCTTC. The chain employs TRBV7-2 and TRBJ2-1; a possible D gene is TRBD1 (5 bases). The CDR3 is 15 amino acids. V gave up 1 base and J gave up 5 bases, with 12 bases separating them. Germline CDR1 is SGHTA and CDR2 is FQGNSA. Full variable domain (outside the CDR3, taken from reference TRBV7-2 and TRBJ2-1): GAGVSQSPSNKVTEKGKDVELRCDPISGHTALYWYRQSLGQGLEFLIYFQGNSAPDKSGLPSDRFSAERTGGSVSTLTIQRTQQEDSAVYLCASSLGQGWDNEQFFGPGTRLTVL.

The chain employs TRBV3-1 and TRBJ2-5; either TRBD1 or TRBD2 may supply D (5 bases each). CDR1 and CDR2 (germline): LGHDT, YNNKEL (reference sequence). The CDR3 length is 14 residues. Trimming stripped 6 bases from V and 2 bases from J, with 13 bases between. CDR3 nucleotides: TGTGCCAGCAGTCCTACAGGAGGTCAAGAGACCCAGTACTTC. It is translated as CASSPTGGQETQYF.

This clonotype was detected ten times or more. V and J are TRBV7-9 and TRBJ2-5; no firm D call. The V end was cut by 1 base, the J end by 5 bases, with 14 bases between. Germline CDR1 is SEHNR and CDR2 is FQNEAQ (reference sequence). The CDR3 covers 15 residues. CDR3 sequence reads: CASSLEPGFGETQYF. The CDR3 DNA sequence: TGTGCCAGCAGCTTAGAGCCCGGGTTCGGGGAGACCCAGTACTTC. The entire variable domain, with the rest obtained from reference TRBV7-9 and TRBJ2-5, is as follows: DTGVSQNPRHKITKRGQNVTFRCDPISEHNRLYWYRQTLGQGPEFLTYFQNEAQLEKSRLLSDRFSAERPKGSFSTLEIQRTEQGDSAMYLCASSLEPGFGETQYFGPGTRLLVL.

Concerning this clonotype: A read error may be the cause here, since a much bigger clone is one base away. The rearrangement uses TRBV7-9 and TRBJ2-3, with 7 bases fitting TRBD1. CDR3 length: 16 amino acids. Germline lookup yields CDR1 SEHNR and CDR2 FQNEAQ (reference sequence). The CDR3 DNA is TGTGCCAGCAGCTTTGGATGGGACAGAAGCACAGATACGCTGTATTTT. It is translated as CASSFGWDRSTDTLYF.

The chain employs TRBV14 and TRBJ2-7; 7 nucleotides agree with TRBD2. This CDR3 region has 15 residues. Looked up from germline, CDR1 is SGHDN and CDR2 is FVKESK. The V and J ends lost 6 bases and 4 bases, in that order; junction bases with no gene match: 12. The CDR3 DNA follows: TGTGCCAGCAGTCGGGACTATTCCAGGAGGTACGAGCAGTACTTC. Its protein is CASSRDYSRRYEQYF.